This T cell receptor beta chain was sequenced for a study of T cell changes during pregnancy in multiple sclerosis. TCRdb keeps only in-frame clones here, not all; method: immunoSEQ multiplex PCR. The table includes 40,000 to 55,000 clones, around 90% detected once. The V segment lost 0 bases and the J segment 0 bases; nucleotides outside the gene matches: 8. Per germline, CDR1 SGHAT and CDR2 FQNNGV. This CDR3 is 18 amino acids long. This chain links TRBV11-2 with TRBJ1-3; 7 nucleotides match TRBD1. The source of this sequence is a female donor with multiple sclerosis, enrolled in a pregnancy study. Sequenced here: CD4+ T cells from peripheral blood mononuclear cells, sampled before pregnancy. The DNA of the CDR3 is TGTGCCAGCAGCTTAGAAGGGGGCGTACTCTCCTCTGGAAACACCATATATTTT. Translating it yields CASSLEGGVLSSGNTIYF. Looking up the rest from reference TRBV11-2 and TRBJ1-3 gives the full variable domain: EAGVAQSPRYKIIEKRQSVAFWCNPISGHATLYWYQQILGQGPKLLIQFQNNGVVDDSQLPKDRFSAERLKGVDSTLKIQPAKLEDSAVYLCASSLEGGVLSSGNTIYFGEGSWLTVV.